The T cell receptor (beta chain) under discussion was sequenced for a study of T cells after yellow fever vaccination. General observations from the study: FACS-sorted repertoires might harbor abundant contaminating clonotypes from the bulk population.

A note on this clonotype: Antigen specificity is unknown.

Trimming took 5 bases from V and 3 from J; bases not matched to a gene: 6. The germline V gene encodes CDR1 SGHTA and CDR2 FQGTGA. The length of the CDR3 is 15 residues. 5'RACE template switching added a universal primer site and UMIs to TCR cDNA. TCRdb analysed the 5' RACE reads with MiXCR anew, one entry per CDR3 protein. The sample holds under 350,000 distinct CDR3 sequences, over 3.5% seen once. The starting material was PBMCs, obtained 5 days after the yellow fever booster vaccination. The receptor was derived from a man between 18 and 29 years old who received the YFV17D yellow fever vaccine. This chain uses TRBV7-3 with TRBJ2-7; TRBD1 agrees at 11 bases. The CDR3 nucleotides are TGTGCCAGCAGCCCTGACGGGACAGGGGGCTACGAGCAGTACTTC. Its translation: CASSPDGTGGYEQYF.